One T cell receptor (beta chain) is described in this entry. These data belong to a study of T cell responses to AZD1222 COVID-19 vaccine. The data were produced by immunoSEQ multiplex PCR, yet TCRdb's version contains in-frame clones alone and is incomplete. The sample lists around 110,000 clones, 88% occurring once. The material sequenced was peripheral blood, taken on day 0 of AZD1222 vaccination. The clonotype originates from an adult in good health.

CDR3 nucleotides: TGTGCCAGCTCACCAGGACTAGCGAAGTACAATGAGCAGTTCTTC. It codes for CASSPGLAKYNEQFF. The rearrangement uses TRBV18 and TRBJ2-1, with 9 bases that match TRBD2. J was trimmed by 4 bases and V by 2 bases; bases with no gene match: 3. Germline CDR1 and CDR2: KGHSH and LQKENI. There are 15 residues in the CDR3.